What follows describes a single TCR beta chain. The germline V gene encodes CDR1 SGHRS and CDR2 YFSETQ. The CDR3 has 13 amino acids. Trimming stripped 3 bases from V and 3 bases from J, with 8 bases between. TCRdb keeps only in-frame clones here, not all; method: immunoSEQ multiplex PCR. The table includes under 450,000 clones, more than 85% detected once. Participants were aged roughly 18 to 89 years, lived in around 22 US areas, and enrolled virtually. Participants reported their clinical history, and cohort assignment relied on those reports. These data come from a study of blood T cell repertoires in COVID-19. Study overall: Specimens from acute and convalescent COVID-19 originated in the United States, Italy and Spain. T cells, B-cell-depleted T cells, or PBMCs supplied cDNA or gDNA.

This sequence joins TRBV5-1 and TRBJ2-3; a weak D match, TRBD1 (5 bases). The source of this sequence is a young woman who had recovered from COVID-19. The specimen was PBMCs or T cells enriched from blood (not recorded which). Written as DNA, the CDR3 is TGCGCCAGCAGCTGGGCAGGGACAGATACGCAGTATTTT. It is translated as CASSWAGTDTQYF. Filled out from reference TRBV5-1 and TRBJ2-3, the complete variable domain reads KAGVTQTPRYLIKTRGQQVTLSCSPISGHRSVSWYQQTPGQGLQFLFEYFSETQRNKGNFPGRFSGRQFSNSRSEMNVSTLELGDSALYLCASSWAGTDTQYFGPGTRLTVL.